The present entry profiles one T cell receptor (beta chain) with its context. This entry is derived from a study of T cells in tuberculosis. Study in general: CD1B tetramers identified T cells specific for mycobacterial lipid GMM.

Produced via immunoSEQ multiplex PCR; TCRdb's table is partial and in-frame only. The sample includes approximately 53,000 clones, roughly 95% of them seen just once. As for time point: new active TB diagnosis, blood taken before or within 7 days of starting treatment. Each donor contributed about 100,000 T cells on average, unsorted. CDR3 length equals 13 residues. V lost 1 base to trimming and J lost 5 bases, with 9 bases between them. CDR1 is SEHNR and CDR2 is FQNEAQ in the germline V gene (reference sequence). The sequencing used PBMCs, collected at tuberculosis diagnosis. The chain employs TRBV7-9 and TRBJ2-7; a weak D match, TRBD1 (6 bases). The sequence came from an adult with tuberculosis. The CDR3 DNA sequence: TGTGCCAGCAGCTTAGAGGGGGTCCACGAGCAGTACTTC. This encodes CASSLEGVHEQYF.